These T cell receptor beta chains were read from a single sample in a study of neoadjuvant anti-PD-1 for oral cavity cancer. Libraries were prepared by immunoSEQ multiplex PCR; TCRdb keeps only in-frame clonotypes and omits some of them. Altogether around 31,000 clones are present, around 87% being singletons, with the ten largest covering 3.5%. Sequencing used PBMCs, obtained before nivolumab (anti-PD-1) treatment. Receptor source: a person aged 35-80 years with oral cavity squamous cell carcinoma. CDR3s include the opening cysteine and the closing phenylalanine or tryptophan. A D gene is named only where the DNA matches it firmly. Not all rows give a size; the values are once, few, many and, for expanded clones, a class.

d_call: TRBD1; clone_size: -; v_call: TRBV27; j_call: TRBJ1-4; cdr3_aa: CASSSGGRANEKLFF; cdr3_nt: TGTGCCAGCAGTTCAGGGGGCAGGGCTAATGAAAAACTGTTTTTT
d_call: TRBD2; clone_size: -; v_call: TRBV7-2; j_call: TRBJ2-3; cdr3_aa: CASLLNLAGGSDTQYF; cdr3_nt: TGTGCCAGCCTCTTGAACCTAGCGGGGGGGTCAGATACGCAGTATTTT
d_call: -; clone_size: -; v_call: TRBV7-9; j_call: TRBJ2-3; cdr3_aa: CASSLRDLTSDTQYF; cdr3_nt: TGTGCCAGCAGCTTGAGGGATCTGACCTCAGATACGCAGTATTTT
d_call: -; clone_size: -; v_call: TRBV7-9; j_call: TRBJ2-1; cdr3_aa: CASSLASTGTTLFF; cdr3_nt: TGTGCCAGCAGCTTAGCCTCCACAGGGACCACCCTCTTCTTC
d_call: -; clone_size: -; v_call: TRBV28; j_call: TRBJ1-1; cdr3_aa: CASSLWGRGMNTEAFF; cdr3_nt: TGTGCCAGCAGTTTATGGGGGAGGGGGATGAACACTGAAGCTTTCTTT
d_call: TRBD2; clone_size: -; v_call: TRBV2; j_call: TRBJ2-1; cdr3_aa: CASSHGGGVNEQFF; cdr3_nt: TGTGCCAGCAGCCACGGCGGGGGGGTGAATGAGCAGTTCTTC
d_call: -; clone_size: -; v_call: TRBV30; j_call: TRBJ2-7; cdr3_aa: CAWSVRGAPLGEQYF; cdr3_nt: TGTGCCTGGAGTGTACGGGGGGCCCCATTGGGCGAGCAGTACTTC
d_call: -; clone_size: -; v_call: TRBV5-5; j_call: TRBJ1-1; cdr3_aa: CASLTYPGSNTEAFF; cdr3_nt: TGTGCCAGCCTCACATACCCAGGGTCCAACACTGAAGCTTTCTTT
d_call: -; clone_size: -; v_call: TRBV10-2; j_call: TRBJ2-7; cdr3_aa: CASSDRARGPGNYEQYF; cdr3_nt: TGCGCCAGCAGTGATAGGGCCCGGGGACCAGGTAACTACGAGCAGTACTTC
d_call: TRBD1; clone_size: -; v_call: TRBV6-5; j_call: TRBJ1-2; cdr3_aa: CASSPTGRYGYTF; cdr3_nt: TGTGCCAGCAGCCCGACAGGGCGCTATGGCTACACCTTC
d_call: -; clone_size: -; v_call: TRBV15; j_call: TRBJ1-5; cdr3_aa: CATSREGSGQPQHF; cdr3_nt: TGTGCCACCAGCAGAGAGGGATCTGGTCAGCCCCAGCATTTT
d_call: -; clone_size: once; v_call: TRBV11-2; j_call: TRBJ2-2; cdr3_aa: CASSLGDRGELFF; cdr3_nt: TGTGCCAGCAGCTTAGGCGACCGTGGGGAGCTGTTTTTT
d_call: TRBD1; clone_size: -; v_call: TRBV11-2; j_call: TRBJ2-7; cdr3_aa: CASSLRQGVSYEQYF; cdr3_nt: TGTGCCAGCAGCTTACGACAGGGGGTCTCCTACGAGCAGTACTTC
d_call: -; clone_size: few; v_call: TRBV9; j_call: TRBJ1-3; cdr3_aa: CASSTGNSGNTIYF; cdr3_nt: TGTGCCAGCAGTACGGGGAACTCTGGAAACACCATATATTTT
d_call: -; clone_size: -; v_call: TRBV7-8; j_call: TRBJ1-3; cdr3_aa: CASSLAPSSGNTIYF; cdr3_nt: TGTGCCAGCAGCTTAGCGCCGAGCTCTGGAAACACCATATATTTT
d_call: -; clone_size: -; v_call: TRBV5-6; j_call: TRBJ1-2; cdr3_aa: CASSLVRLEVWYTF; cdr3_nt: TGTGCCAGCAGCTTGGTCAGGCTCGAAGTGTGGTACACCTTC
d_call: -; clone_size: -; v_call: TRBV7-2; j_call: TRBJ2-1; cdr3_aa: CASSLGEGSYNEQFF; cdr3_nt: TGTGCCAGCAGCTTAGGGGAAGGTAGTTACAATGAGCAGTTCTTC
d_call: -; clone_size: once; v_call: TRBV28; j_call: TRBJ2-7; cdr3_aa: CASSWRDTYEQYF; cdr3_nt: TGTGCCAGCAGTTGGCGGGACACGTACGAGCAGTACTTC
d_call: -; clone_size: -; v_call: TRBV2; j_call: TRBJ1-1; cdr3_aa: CASSESSRSGGTEAFF; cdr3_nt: TGTGCCAGCAGTGAATCCAGTCGGTCGGGAGGCACTGAAGCTTTCTTT
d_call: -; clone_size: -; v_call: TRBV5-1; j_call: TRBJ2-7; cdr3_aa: CASSLRMKGPPSDYEQYF; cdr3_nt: TGCGCCAGCAGCTTGAGGATGAAGGGGCCACCCTCGGACTACGAGCAGTACTTC
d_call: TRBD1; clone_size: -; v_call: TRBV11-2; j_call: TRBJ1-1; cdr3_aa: CASSPGTGGAVGF; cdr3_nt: TGTGCCAGCAGCCCCGGGACAGGGGGCGCGGTGGGCTTT
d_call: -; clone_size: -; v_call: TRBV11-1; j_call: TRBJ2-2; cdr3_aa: CASRTQSGAYGTGELFF; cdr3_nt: TGTGCCAGCAGAACGCAGAGTGGGGCGTATGGAACCGGGGAGCTGTTTTTT
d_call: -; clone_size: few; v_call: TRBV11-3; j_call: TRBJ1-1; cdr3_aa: CASSLNQYTEAFF; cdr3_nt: TGTGCCAGCAGCTTGAATCAGTACACTGAAGCTTTCTTT
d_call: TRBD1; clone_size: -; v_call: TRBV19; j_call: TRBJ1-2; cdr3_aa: CASETLDRPGGYTF; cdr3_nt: TGTGCCAGCGAGACCTTGGACAGGCCGGGAGGCTACACCTTC
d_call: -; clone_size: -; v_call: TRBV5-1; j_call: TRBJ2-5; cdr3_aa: CASSFLIGEEETQYF; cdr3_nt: TGCGCCAGCAGCTTCCTTATCGGAGAGGAAGAGACCCAGTACTTC
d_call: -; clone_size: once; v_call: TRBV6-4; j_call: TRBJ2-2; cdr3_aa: CASRPGQNTGELFF; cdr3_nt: TGTGCCAGCAGACCCGGACAGAACACCGGGGAGCTGTTTTTT
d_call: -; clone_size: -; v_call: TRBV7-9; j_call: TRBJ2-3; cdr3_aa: CASSSRLGDTQYF; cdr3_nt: TGTGCCAGCAGTTCGAGACTGGGGGATACGCAGTATTTT
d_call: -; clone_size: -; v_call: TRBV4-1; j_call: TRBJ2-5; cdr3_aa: CASSKGFQETQYF; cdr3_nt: TGCGCCAGCAGCAAGGGGTTCCAAGAGACCCAGTACTTC
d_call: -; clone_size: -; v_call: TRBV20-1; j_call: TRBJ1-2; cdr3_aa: CSARTDGYTF; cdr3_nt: TGCAGTGCTAGGACGGATGGCTACACCTTC
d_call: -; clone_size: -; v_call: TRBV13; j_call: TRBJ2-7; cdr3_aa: CASRRGGARYEQYF; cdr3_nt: TGTGCCAGCAGGCGAGGGGGAGCCCGCTACGAGCAGTACTTC
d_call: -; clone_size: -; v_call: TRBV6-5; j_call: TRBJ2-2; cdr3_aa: CASSYSYTGELFF; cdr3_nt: TGTGCCAGCAGTTACTCGTACACCGGGGAGCTGTTTTTT
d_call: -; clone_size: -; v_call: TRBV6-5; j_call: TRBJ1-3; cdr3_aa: CASSYSQGNTIYF; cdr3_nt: TGTGCCAGCAGTTACTCCCAGGGGAACACCATATATTTT
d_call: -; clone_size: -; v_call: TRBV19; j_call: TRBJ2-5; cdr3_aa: CATRWRLGEEETQYF; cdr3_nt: TGTGCCACTCGGTGGCGCTTGGGAGAAGAAGAGACCCAGTACTTC
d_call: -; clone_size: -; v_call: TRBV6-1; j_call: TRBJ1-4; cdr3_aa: CASSQGWEKLFF; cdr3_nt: TGTGCCAGCAGTCAGGGATGGGAAAAACTGTTTTTT
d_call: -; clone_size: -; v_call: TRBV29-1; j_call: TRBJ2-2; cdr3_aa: CSVVTDRTNTGELFF; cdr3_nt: TGCAGCGTTGTTACAGACAGAACGAACACCGGGGAGCTGTTTTTT
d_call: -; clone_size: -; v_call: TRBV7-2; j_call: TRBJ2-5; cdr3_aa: CASSLGVVQETQYF; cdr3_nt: TGTGCCAGCAGCTTAGGTGTAGTTCAAGAGACCCAGTACTTC
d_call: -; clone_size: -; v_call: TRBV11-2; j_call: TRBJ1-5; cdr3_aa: CASSLDVGPNQPQHF; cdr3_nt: TGTGCCAGCAGCTTAGACGTTGGCCCCAATCAGCCCCAGCATTTT
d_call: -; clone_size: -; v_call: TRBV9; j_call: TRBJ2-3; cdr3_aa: CASSVVGGRTDTQYF; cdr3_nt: TGTGCCAGCAGCGTAGTTGGGGGGCGCACAGATACGCAGTATTTT
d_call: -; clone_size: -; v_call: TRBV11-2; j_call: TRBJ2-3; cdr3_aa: CASSPSTDTQYF; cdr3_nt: TGTGCCAGCAGCCCCTCGACAGATACGCAGTATTTT
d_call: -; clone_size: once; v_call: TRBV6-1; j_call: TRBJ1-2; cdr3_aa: CASSEQAEYGYTF; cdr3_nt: TGTGCCAGCAGTGAGCAGGCTGAATATGGCTACACCTTC
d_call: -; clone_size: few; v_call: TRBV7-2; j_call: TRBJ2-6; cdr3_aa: CASSAYRVGANVLTF; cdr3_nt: TGTGCCAGCAGCGCGTACAGGGTTGGGGCCAACGTCCTGACTTTC
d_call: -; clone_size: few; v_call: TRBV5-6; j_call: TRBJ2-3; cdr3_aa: CASSPWTSTDTQYF; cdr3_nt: TGTGCCAGCAGCCCATGGACTAGCACAGATACGCAGTATTTT
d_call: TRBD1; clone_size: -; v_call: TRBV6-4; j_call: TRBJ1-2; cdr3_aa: CASSPGQNYGYTF; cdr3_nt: TGTGCCAGCAGTCCGGGACAGAACTATGGCTACACCTTC
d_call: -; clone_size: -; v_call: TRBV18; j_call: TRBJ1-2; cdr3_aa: CASSPQKNYGYTF; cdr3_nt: TGTGCCAGCTCACCACAGAAAAACTATGGCTACACCTTC
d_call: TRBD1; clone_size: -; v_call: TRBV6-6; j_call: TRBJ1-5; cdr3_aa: CASGEGGSGNQPQHF; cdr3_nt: TGTGCCAGCGGCGAAGGGGGCTCTGGCAATCAGCCCCAGCATTTT
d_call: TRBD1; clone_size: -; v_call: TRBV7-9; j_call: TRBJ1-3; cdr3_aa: CASSLSGTGVTGSGNTIYF; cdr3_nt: TGTGCCAGCAGCTTATCCGGGACAGGGGTTACAGGGTCTGGAAACACCATATATTTT
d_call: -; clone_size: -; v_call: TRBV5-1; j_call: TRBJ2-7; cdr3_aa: CASSLPDRTYEQYF; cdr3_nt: TGCGCCAGCAGCTTGCCGGACAGAACCTACGAGCAGTACTTC
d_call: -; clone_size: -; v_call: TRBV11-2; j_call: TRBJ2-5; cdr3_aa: CASSLAVGPQETQYF; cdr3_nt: TGTGCCAGCAGCTTAGCAGTAGGGCCCCAAGAGACCCAGTACTTC
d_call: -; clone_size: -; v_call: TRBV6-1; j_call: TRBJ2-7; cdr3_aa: CASSYRGYEQYF; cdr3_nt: TGTGCCAGCAGTTATAGGGGGTACGAGCAGTACTTC
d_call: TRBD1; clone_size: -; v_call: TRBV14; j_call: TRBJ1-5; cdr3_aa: CASSLTGVNQPQHF; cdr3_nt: TGTGCCAGCAGCCTGACAGGGGTCAATCAGCCCCAGCATTTT
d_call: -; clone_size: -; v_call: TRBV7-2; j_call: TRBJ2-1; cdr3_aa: CASSIRGANEQFF; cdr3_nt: TGTGCCAGCAGCATAAGGGGGGCCAATGAGCAGTTCTTC
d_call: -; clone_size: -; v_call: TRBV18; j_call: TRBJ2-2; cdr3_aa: CASSPPAVNTGELFF; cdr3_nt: TGTGCCAGCTCACCACCGGCAGTGAACACCGGGGAGCTGTTTTTT
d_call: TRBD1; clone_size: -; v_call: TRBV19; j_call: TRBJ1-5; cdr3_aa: CASSPLGQAQPQHF; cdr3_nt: TGTGCCAGTAGTCCGCTGGGACAGGCTCAGCCCCAGCATTTT
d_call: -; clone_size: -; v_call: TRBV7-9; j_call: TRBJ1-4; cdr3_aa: CASSLAEKGKLFF; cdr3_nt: TGTGCCAGCAGCTTAGCGGAAAAGGGAAAACTGTTTTTT